The 25 T cell receptor beta chains given below trace back to one sample, sequenced in a study of cytomegalovirus exposure and HLA in healthy donors. A multiplex PCR was run with 60 Vbeta primers and 13 Jbeta primers. The assay was immunoSEQ multiplex PCR, and TCRdb's table has in-frame clones only and misses some. Seen here are approximately 140,000 clones, over 65% observed once, and the top ten hold approximately 2.4%. The sample comprised PBMCs. These receptors were collected from a male donor in good health and CMV-seronegative.

This clone was recorded a few times. The chain links TRBV7-3 to TRBJ1-1; D remains ambiguous. Germline values: CDR1 SGHTA, CDR2 FQGTGA. Trimming took off 5 bases at V and 1 base at J, with 8 bases between the two ends. The CDR3 extends over 13 amino acids. The chain's CDR3 is CASSGQPNTEAFF. The DNA for the CDR3 is TGTGCCAGCAGCGGGCAGCCGAACACTGAAGCTTTCTTT.

The gene calls are TRBV6-5 and TRBJ1-3; TRBD1 might be the D (5 bases). V was pared by 4 bases and J by 0 bases, with 13 bases between. This CDR3 spans 16 amino acids. Germline-derived CDR1 and CDR2 are MNHEY and SVGAGI. The CDR3 DNA reads TGTGCCAGCAGTTCCCGGGGGTACAGCTCTGGAAACACCATATATTTT. It yields the protein CASSSRGYSSGNTIYF.

The V and J genes are TRBV5-1 and TRBJ2-2; 12 bases are shared with TRBD2. Germline V CDR1 and CDR2: SGHRS, YFSETQ. The junction had 7 bases not matched to a gene; V was cut back by 0 bases and J by 7 bases. The CDR3 runs 17 residues. DNA for the CDR3: TGCGCCAGCAGCTTGGGACTAGCGGGAGCCCCGGGCGGGGAGCTGTTTTTT. Translating it yields CASSLGLAGAPGGELFF.

This clone turned up a few times. This chain uses TRBV4-1 with TRBJ2-7; 8 bases align to TRBD2. The CDR3 is 15 residues long. Trimming took 1 base from V and 6 from J; bases not matched to a gene: 8. From germline, CDR1 is MGHRA and CDR2 YSYEKL. This chain's CDR3 is CASSQVVAGGGEQYF. CDR3 nucleotides: TGCGCCAGCAGCCAAGTAGTGGCGGGAGGCGGCGAGCAGTACTTC.

As DNA, the CDR3 is TGTGCCAGCAGTTCCGGACAGGGGGCCTCATTCTATGGCTACACCTTC. Translation gives CASSSGQGASFYGYTF. The chain combines TRBV28 with TRBJ1-2; 11 bases fit TRBD1. CDR1 and CDR2 (germline): MDHEN, SYDVKM. The CDR3 consists of 16 residues. The junction had 8 bases not matched to a gene; V was cut back by 4 bases and J by 4 bases.

CDR3 nucleotides: TGCGCCAGCAGTTTGACTAGAAGTGAGACCCAGTACTTC. Protein: CASSLTRSETQYF. This rearrangement joins TRBV10-2 to TRBJ2-5, with a possible D match to TRBD2 (6 bases). CDR1 and CDR2 (germline): WSHSY, SAAADI. This CDR3 is built from 13 residues. V lost 5 bases and J lost 5, with 12 bases in between.

Turning to this clone: This sample includes further DNA sequences coding for the same CDR3. The chain carries TRBV7-6 and TRBJ2-3; D is possibly TRBD2 (6 bases). Germline V lookup: CDR1 SGHVS, CDR2 FNYEAQ. V dropped 5 bases and J dropped 2 bases, with 11 bases sitting between them. This CDR3 has 14 residues. CDR3 loop: CASSQGLTTDTQYF. CDR3 bases: TGTGCCAGCAGCCAGGGACTCACCACAGATACGCAGTATTTT.

The genes are TRBV29-1 and TRBJ2-7; maybe TRBD2 (6 bases). Germline values: CDR1 SQVTM, CDR2 ANQGSEA. Trimming left V 7 bases short and J 3 bases short, with 16 bases between. The CDR3 runs 13 residues. The DNA for the CDR3 is TGCAGCGGTGGGGGGTCGGGAAGCTACGAGCAGTACTTC. Amino acids: CSGGGSGSYEQYF.

The chain has TRBV5-1 and TRBJ2-1; maybe TRBD1 (7 bases). Trimming left V 6 bases short and J 4 bases short, with 23 bases between. Germline CDR1 and CDR2: SGHRS and YFSETQ. This CDR3 comprises 17 residues. DNA for the CDR3: TGCGCCAGCAAGCTCATACCCCGCAGGGGGGATTACAATGAGCAGTTCTTC. The encoded protein is CASKLIPRRGDYNEQFF.

This clone was found once. This chain uses TRBV7-9 with TRBJ2-7; tentative D call: TRBD2 (5 bases). Per germline, CDR1 SEHNR and CDR2 FQNEAQ (reference sequence). V lost 5 bases and J lost 1, with 6 bases in between. CDR3 length: 12 amino acids. The CDR3 is CASSEGSYEQYF. The DNA for the CDR3 is TGTGCCAGCAGCGAGGGATCCTACGAGCAGTACTTC. The entire variable domain, with the rest obtained from reference TRBV7-9 and TRBJ2-7, is as follows: DTGVSQNPRHKITKRGQNVTFRCDPISEHNRLYWYRQTLGQGPEFLTYFQNEAQLEKSRLLSDRFSAERPKGSFSTLEIQRTEQGDSAMYLCASSEGSYEQYFGPGTRLTVT.

V gene TRBV14 combines with J gene TRBJ2-1; the match to TRBD1 covers 7 bases. The CDR3 is 17 residues long. CDR1 is SGHDN, CDR2 FVKESK, per germline. Unmatched junction bases numbered 6, after V lost 0 bases and J lost 1 base. DNA for the CDR3: TGTGCCAGCAGCCAAGAGTCGGTCAGGGGGTCCTACAATGAGCAGTTCTTC. It codes for CASSQESVRGSYNEQFF.

The chain couples TRBV30 to TRBJ1-4; D unclear. Germline-derived CDR1 and CDR2 are GTSNPN and SVGIG (reference sequence). V dropped 4 bases and J dropped 8 bases, with 14 bases sitting between them. The CDR3 runs 13 residues. For the CDR3, the DNA is TGTGCCTGGACCCCCGCGGGTAGGGAAAAACTGTTTTTT. Protein: CAWTPAGREKLFF.

The rearrangement joins TRBV7-8 to TRBJ2-5; unclear D gene. V lost 11 bases to trimming and J lost 11 bases, with 24 bases between them. The CDR3 loop spans 13 amino acids. Germline V gene lookup returns CDR1 SGHVS and CDR2 FQNEAQ. This chain's CDR3 is CAVARAALEEQYF. CDR3 coding DNA: TGTGCCGTGGCCCGCGCGGCCCTTGAGGAGCAGTACTTC.

The chain links TRBV2 to TRBJ2-7; 10 nucleotides line up with TRBD1. The CDR3 length is 17 residues. With V trimmed by 0 bases and J by 3 bases, 8 bases remained unmatched. Germline CDR1 and CDR2: SNHLY and FYNNEI. CDR3 region: CASSEAFGWDRGYEQYF. The CDR3 DNA reads as TGTGCCAGCAGTGAAGCGTTTGGGTGGGACAGGGGCTACGAGCAGTACTTC.

V and J are TRBV5-6 and TRBJ2-4, with a tentative D call TRBD1 (5 bases). In germline, CDR1 is SGHDT, CDR2 YYEEEE. Trimming shortened V by 4 bases and J by 7 bases, and 12 bases separated the two germline ends. CDR3 length equals 13 residues. For the CDR3, the DNA is TGTGCCAGCAGCCCCCAGGGCCCTAACATTCAGTACTTC. Encoded protein: CASSPQGPNIQYF. Combining the CDR3 with reference TRBV5-6 and TRBJ2-4 gives the whole variable domain DAGVTQSPTHLIKTRGQQVTLRCSPKSGHDTVSWYQQALGQGPQFIFQYYEEEERQRGNFPDRFSGHQFPNYSSELNVNALLLGDSALYLCASSPQGPNIQYFGAGTRLSVL.

This clone was counted between two and nine times. The chain employs TRBV5-1 and TRBJ2-3, with 7 positions matching TRBD2. The CDR3 extends over 12 amino acids. V shed 3 bases, J shed 5 bases, and the junction held 0 bases outside the gene matches. The germline V gene encodes CDR1 SGHRS and CDR2 YFSETQ. The CDR3 coding sequence is TGCGCCAGCAGCTGGGGGGGAGATACGCAGTATTTT. Translation gives CASSWGGDTQYF.

The V gene is TRBV11-1, the J gene TRBJ2-6, with 7 bases lining up with TRBD2. The CDR3 is 15 residues long. Unmatched junction bases numbered 3, after V lost 5 bases and J lost 2 bases. Germline-derived CDR1 and CDR2 are SGHAT and FQDESV (reference sequence). The CDR3 loop reads CASSRGGAGANVLTF. The DNA of the CDR3 is TGTGCCAGCAGCCGGGGAGGGGCTGGGGCCAACGTCCTGACTTTC. The full variable domain, with the rest looked up from reference TRBV11-1 and TRBJ2-6, is EAEVAQSPRYKITEKSQAVAFWCDPISGHATLYWYRQILGQGPELLVQFQDESVVDDSQLPKDRFSAERLKGVDSTLKIQPAELGDSAMYLCASSRGGAGANVLTFGAGSRLTVL.

This chain joins TRBV7-8 and TRBJ2-7, with a possible D match to TRBD1 (6 bases). Germline V gene lookup returns CDR1 SGHVS and CDR2 FQNEAQ. This CDR3 is 12 amino acids long. Trimming took 6 bases from V and 6 from J, leaving 12 bases between them. CDR3: CASRSQGGEQYF. The CDR3 DNA sequence: TGTGCCAGCAGGTCACAAGGGGGCGAGCAGTACTTC. Based on the CDR3 plus reference TRBV7-8 and TRBJ2-7, the full variable domain is GAGVSQSPRYKVAKRGQDVALRCDPISGHVSLFWYQQALGQGPEFLTYFQNEAQLDKSGLPSDRFFAERPEGSVSTLKIQRTQQEDSAVYLCASRSQGGEQYFGPGTRLTVT.

This chain links TRBV9 with TRBJ2-3, with TRBD2 matching 13 bases. J gave up 3 bases and V 3 bases, and 16 bases lay outside the gene matches. CDR3 length equals 20 residues. Looked up from germline, CDR1 is SGDLS and CDR2 is YYNGEE. CDR3 sequence reads: CASSAPPKGLAGRGTDTQYF. The CDR3 DNA is TGTGCCAGCAGCGCCCCCCCAAAGGGACTAGCGGGAAGGGGGACAGATACGCAGTATTTT.

The sample holds one count of this clone. V gene TRBV27 combines with J gene TRBJ2-7, with TRBD2 identical over 9 bases. The germline gives CDR1 MNHEY, CDR2 SMNVEV (reference sequence). V lost 5 bases and J lost 4; bases outside the gene matches: 18. CDR3 length equals 18 residues. CDR3 in DNA: TGTGCCAGCAGTCCTCTTAGATCCCTCAGCGGGGGGACTTACGAGCAGTACTTC. Translating gives CASSPLRSLSGGTYEQYF.

The V and J genes are TRBV11-3 and TRBJ1-4; D ambiguous. Germline loops: CDR1 SGHNT, CDR2 YENEEA. Trimming removed 4 bases from V and 7 bases from J, with 10 bases in between. This CDR3 comprises 13 residues. CDR3 nucleotide sequence: TGTGCCAGCAGCTCGGGATTCCCTGAAAAACTGTTTTTT. It translates to CASSSGFPEKLFF.

This chain links TRBV7-3 with TRBJ2-1; TRBD2 agrees at 7 bases. V shed 3 bases, J shed 2 bases, and the junction held 7 bases outside the gene matches. The CDR3 consists of 16 residues. Germline CDR1 is SGHTA and CDR2 is FQGTGA. The CDR3 reads CASSFDGTNPYNEQFF. DNA for the CDR3: TGTGCCAGCAGCTTCGACGGGACTAACCCCTACAATGAGCAGTTCTTC.

V is TRBV27 and J is TRBJ1-1; D possibly corresponds to TRBD1 (5 bases). This CDR3 spans 16 amino acids. Trimming took off 7 bases at V and 3 bases at J, with 21 bases between the two ends. Germline CDR1 and CDR2: MNHEY and SMNVEV (reference sequence). DNA for the CDR3: TGTGCCAGCAAGATCGGCGTAGGGGCGGGGGACACTGAAGCTTTCTTT. As protein: CASKIGVGAGDTEAFF.

This clone turned up a few times. Within the sample, other DNA sequences also encode this same CDR3. The genes are TRBV19 and TRBJ1-1; TRBD1 is a possible D gene (5 bases). V was pared by 5 bases and J by 1 base, with 8 bases between. CDR3 length: 13 residues. The germline gives CDR1 LNHDA, CDR2 SQIVND (reference sequence). The CDR3 region is CASSYTGNTEAFF. CDR3 in DNA: TGTGCCAGTAGTTACACAGGGAACACTGAAGCTTTCTTT.

The chain carries TRBV7-9 and TRBJ2-2; 9 bases are a match to TRBD1. The CDR3 runs 16 residues. Germline CDR1 reads SEHNR; CDR2 reads FQNEAQ (reference sequence). Trimming took 8 bases from V and 6 from J; bases not matched to a gene: 13. The CDR3 DNA reads as TGTGCCAGCGGGACGACCGGGACAGGGCACCCCGGGGAGCTGTTTTTT. It is translated as CASGTTGTGHPGELFF.